Given below is one T cell receptor (beta chain) in context. This sample is part of a study of identical twins. TCRdb processed the 5' RACE reads anew with MiXCR; each CDR3 protein has one entry. The sample lists under 900,000 distinct CDR3 sequences; roughly 20% were seen once. This same sample was also taken into another study, of T cells expressing NK-cell markers.

The sequence was obtained from a woman between 18 and 29 years old in good health. Sequenced: PBMCs.

In nucleotides, the CDR3 is TGTGCCAGCAGTCCCGGGCCGGACTATGGCTACACCTTC. It encodes CASSPGPDYGYTF. V gene TRBV6-1 combines with J gene TRBJ1-2; D uncertain. Germline lookup yields CDR1 MNHNS and CDR2 SASEGT. The CDR3 is 13 amino acids. Trimming pared 5 bases from V and 3 bases from J, leaving 10 bases between.